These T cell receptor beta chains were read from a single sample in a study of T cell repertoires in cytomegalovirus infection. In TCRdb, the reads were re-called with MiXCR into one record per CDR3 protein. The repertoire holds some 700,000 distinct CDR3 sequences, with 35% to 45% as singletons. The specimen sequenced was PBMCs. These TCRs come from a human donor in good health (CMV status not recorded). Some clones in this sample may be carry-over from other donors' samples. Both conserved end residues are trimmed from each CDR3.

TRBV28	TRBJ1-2	ASFRTGRKGGYGYT
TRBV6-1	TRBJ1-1	ASPSGREAF
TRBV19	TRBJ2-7	ASSEAGAAGARYEQY
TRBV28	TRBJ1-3	ASSWVEGSGNTIY
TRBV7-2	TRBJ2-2	ASALSPNTGELF
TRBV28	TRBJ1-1	ASSLQPGNFEAF
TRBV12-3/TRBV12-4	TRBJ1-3	ASSLNRRYSGNTIY
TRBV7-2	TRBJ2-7	ASSLAEGYEQY
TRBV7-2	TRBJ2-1	ASSWGAYNEQF
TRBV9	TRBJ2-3	ASSVGGRTTDTQY
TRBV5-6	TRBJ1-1	ASSVALGLTDEAF
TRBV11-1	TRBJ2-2	ASSRRSDTGELF
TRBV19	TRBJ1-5	ATRGSNQPQH